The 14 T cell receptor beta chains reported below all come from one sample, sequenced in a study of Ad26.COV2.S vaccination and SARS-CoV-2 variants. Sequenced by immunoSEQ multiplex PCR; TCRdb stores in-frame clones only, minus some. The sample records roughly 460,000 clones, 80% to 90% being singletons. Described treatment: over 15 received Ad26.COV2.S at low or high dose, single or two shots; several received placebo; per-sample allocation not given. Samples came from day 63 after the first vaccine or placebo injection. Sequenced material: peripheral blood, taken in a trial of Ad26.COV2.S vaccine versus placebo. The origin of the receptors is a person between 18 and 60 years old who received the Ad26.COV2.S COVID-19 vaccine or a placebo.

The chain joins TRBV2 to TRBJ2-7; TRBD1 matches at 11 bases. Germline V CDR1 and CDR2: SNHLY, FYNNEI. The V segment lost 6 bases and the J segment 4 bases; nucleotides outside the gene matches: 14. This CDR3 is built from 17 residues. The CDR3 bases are TGTGCCAGCAGGACACCGGGACAGGGGGGACGTAGGTACGAGCAGTACTTC. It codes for CASRTPGQGGRRYEQYF.

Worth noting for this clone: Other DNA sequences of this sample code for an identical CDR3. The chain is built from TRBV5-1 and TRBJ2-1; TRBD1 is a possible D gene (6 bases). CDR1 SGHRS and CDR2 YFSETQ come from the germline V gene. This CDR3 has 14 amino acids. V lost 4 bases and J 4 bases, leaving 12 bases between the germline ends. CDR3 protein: CASSTGLVYNEQFF. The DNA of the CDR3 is TGCGCCAGCAGCACAGGGCTTGTATACAATGAGCAGTTCTTC. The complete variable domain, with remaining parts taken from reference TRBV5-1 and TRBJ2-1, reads KAGVTQTPRYLIKTRGQQVTLSCSPISGHRSVSWYQQTPGQGLQFLFEYFSETQRNKGNFPGRFSGRQFSNSRSEMNVSTLELGDSALYLCASSTGLVYNEQFFGPGTRLTVL.

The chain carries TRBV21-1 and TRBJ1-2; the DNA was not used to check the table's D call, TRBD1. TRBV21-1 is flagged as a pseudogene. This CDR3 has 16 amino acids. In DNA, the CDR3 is TGTGCCAGCAGCGCACAGAGACAGGGGACAGACTATGGCTACACCTTC. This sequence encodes CASSAQRQGTDYGYTF.

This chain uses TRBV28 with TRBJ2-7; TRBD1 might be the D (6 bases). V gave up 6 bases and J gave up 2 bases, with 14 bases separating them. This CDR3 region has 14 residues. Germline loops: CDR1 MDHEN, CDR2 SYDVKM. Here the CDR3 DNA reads TGTGCCAGCAGAAAACAGGGAGCCCCCTACGAGCAGTACTTC. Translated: CASRKQGAPYEQYF.

CDR3 in amino acids: CASSQGGAQETQYF. The CDR3 bases are TGTGCCAGCAGCCAAGGTGGGGCCCAAGAGACCCAGTACTTC. V is TRBV4-2 and J is TRBJ2-5; TRBD1 might be the D (5 bases). The CDR3 sequence is 14 residues long. The V end lost 1 base, the J end lost 1 base, and 7 bases lay between the germline ends. Germline V gene lookup returns CDR1 LGHNA and CDR2 YNFKEQ.

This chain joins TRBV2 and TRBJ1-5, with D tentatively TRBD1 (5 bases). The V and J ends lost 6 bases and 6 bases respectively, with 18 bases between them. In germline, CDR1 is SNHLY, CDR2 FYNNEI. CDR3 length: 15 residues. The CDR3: CASSSDGGGSQPQHF. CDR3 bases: TGTGCCAGCAGCTCCGATGGGGGTGGGAGTCAGCCCCAGCATTTT. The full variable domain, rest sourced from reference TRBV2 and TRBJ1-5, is EPEVTQTPSHQVTQMGQEVILRCVPISNHLYFYWYRQILGQKVEFLVSFYNNEISEKSEIFDDQFSVERPDGSNFTLKIRSTKLEDSAMYFCASSSDGGGSQPQHFGDGTRLSIL.

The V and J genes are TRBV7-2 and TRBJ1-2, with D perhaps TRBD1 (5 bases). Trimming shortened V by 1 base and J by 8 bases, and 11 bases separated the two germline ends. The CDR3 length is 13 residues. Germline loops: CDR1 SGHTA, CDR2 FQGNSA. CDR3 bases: TGTGCCAGCAGCTTAGACACAGGACCGGGCTACACCTTC. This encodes CASSLDTGPGYTF.

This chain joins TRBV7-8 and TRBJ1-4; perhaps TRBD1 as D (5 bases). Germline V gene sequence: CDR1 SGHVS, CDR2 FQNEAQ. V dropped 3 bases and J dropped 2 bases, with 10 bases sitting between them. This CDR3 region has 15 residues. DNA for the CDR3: TGTGCCAGCAGCTTTAGGGGTAGGACTAATGAAAAACTGTTTTTT. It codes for CASSFRGRTNEKLFF.

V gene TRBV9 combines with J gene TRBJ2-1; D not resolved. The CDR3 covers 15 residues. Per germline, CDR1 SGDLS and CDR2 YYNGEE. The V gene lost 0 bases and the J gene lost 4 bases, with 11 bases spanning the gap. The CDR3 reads CASSVDGLHYNEQFF. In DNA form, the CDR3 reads TGTGCCAGCAGCGTAGACGGGTTGCATTACAATGAGCAGTTCTTC.

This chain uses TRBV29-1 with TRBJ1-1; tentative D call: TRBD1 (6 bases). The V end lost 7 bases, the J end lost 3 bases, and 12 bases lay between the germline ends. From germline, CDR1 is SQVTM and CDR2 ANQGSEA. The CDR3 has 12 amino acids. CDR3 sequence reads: CSAEGGDTEAFF. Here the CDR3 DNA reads TGCAGCGCGGAAGGGGGTGACACTGAAGCTTTCTTT.

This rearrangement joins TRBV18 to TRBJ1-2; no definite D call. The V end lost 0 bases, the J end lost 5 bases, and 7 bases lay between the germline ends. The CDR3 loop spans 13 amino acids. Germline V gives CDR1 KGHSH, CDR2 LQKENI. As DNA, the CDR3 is TGTGCCAGCTCACCACCGAGCGTATATGGCTACACCTTC. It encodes CASSPPSVYGYTF.

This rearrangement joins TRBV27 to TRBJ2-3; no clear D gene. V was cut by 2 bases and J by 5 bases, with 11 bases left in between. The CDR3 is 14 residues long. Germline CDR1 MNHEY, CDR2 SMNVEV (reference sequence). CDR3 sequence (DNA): TGTGCCAGCAGTTTAGTTAGGTGGAAAGATACGCAGTATTTT. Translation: CASSLVRWKDTQYF.

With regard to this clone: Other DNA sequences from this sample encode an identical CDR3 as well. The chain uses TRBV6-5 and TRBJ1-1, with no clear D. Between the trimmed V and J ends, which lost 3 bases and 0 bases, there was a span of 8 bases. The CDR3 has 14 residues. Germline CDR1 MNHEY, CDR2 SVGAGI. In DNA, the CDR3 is TGTGCCAGCAGTTATTCCGGAATGAACACTGAAGCTTTCTTT. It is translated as CASSYSGMNTEAFF.

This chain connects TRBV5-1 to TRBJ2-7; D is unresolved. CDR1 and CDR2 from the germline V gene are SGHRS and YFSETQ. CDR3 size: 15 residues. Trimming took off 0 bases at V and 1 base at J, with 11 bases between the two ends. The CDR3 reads CASSLAPGGSYEQYF. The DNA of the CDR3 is TGCGCCAGCAGCTTGGCTCCAGGCGGTTCCTACGAGCAGTACTTC.